The rows below give T cell receptor beta chains drawn from one sample of a study of shared clonotypes between healthy human individuals. Using immunoSEQ multiplex PCR, the repertoire was profiled, and TCRdb retains in-frame clones only, with some absent. Among 2,500,000 or so clones, approximately 94% were seen once, and the ten largest hold roughly 0.14%. The sequenced material came from naive CD4+ T cells sorted from blood. The receptor set was obtained from a man aged 18 to 29 in good health. Each CDR3 is given with its conserved first and last residue. The D gene is left open where the match is weak.

D gene	V gene	J gene	CDR3 protein
NA	TRBV6-5	TRBJ2-5	CASSTLRDTQETQYF
TRBD1	TRBV28	TRBJ2-1	CASWTGGYNEQFF
NA	TRBV4-1	TRBJ2-2	CASSQEGGSGTANTGELFF
NA	TRBV7-2	TRBJ2-3	CASSSQGSTDTQYF
TRBD2	TRBV11-2	TRBJ2-3	CASSHIRLAATDTQYF
TRBD1	TRBV6-6	TRBJ2-7	CASRQVGTGGEQYF
NA	TRBV5-4	TRBJ2-2	CASSWGGPTSTGELFF
NA	TRBV30	TRBJ2-3	CAWSVRKDDTQYF
NA	TRBV11-2	TRBJ2-2	CASSPPGKENTGELFF
NA	TRBV6-5	TRBJ1-2	CASSLPGNYGYTF
NA	TRBV6-5	TRBJ1-4	CASSYGGQTNEKLFF
NA	TRBV6-4	TRBJ2-3	CASSEAGGVTDTQYF
NA	TRBV9	TRBJ2-2	CASSVDPQGTGELFF
NA	TRBV19	TRBJ1-2	CASSNRGAEAYGYTF
TRBD1	TRBV14	TRBJ1-1	CASSQVDREDTEAFF
TRBD1	TRBV25-1	TRBJ2-7	CASRRGQVGSYEQYF
NA	TRBV5-6	TRBJ1-2	CASSWDGNYGYTF
NA	TRBV5-1	TRBJ2-5	CASSLEAGKTQYF
NA	TRBV4-1	TRBJ1-1	CASSQNREKAFF
NA	TRBV5-1	TRBJ1-1	CASSLETEGRWNTEAFF
NA	TRBV27	TRBJ1-5	CARKRGQPQHF
NA	TRBV6-5	TRBJ2-7	CASSYTWAEQYF
NA	TRBV5-1	TRBJ2-7	CASSLGQRNYEQYF
NA	TRBV6-5	TRBJ2-7	CASSYSTYEQYF
TRBD1	TRBV28	TRBJ1-1	CASSFSQGDGAFF
NA	TRBV7-2	TRBJ1-2	CASNLPPPYGYTF
TRBD1	TRBV30	TRBJ1-3	CARTDRSSGNTIYF
TRBD1	TRBV7-2	TRBJ1-5	CASSLRTGGIGGNQPQHF
NA	TRBV6-6	TRBJ2-7	CASSYGWVNEQYF
NA	TRBV15	TRBJ2-5	CATSRDSEETQYF
NA	TRBV5-6	TRBJ2-1	CASSYHKGHEQFF
NA	TRBV4-3	TRBJ2-1	CASSLGPALEQFF
NA	TRBV6-1	TRBJ1-1	CASSQWGGSEAFF
TRBD2	TRBV7-6	TRBJ2-7	CASSLRRELEQYF
NA	TRBV19	TRBJ1-1	CASSWGAVNTEAFF
NA	TRBV14	TRBJ1-2	CASSQDMGGYTF
NA	TRBV11-2	TRBJ1-1	CASSAGGAREATEAFF
NA	TRBV29-1	TRBJ2-7	CSVEDRAGIPYEQYF
TRBD1	TRBV11-3	TRBJ2-7	CASSPTGVYEQYF
TRBD2	TRBV6-1	TRBJ2-1	CASSVLIVRAGGRNEQFF
NA	TRBV2	TRBJ2-3	CASSPDLTDTQYF
NA	TRBV7-2	TRBJ1-5	CASSSEQGRPQHF
NA	TRBV12-5	TRBJ1-3	CASGLGQSSGNTIYF
TRBD2	TRBV14	TRBJ2-2	CASSQESGRHTGELFF
TRBD2	TRBV7-2	TRBJ2-1	CASSLLGAGGQNEQFF
NA	TRBV21-1	TRBJ2-1	CASSDSGLAGGPGSNEQFF